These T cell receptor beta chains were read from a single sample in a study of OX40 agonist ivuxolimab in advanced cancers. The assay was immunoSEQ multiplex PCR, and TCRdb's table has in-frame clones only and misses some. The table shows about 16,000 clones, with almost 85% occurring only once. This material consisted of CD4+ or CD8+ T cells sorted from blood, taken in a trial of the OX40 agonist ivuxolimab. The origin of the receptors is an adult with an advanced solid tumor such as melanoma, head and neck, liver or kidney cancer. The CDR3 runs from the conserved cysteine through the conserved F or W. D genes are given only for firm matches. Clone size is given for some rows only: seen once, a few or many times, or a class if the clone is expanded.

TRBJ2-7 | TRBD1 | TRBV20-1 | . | TGCAGTGCTAAGACAGGGGGCGAGCAGTACTTC | CSAKTGGEQYF
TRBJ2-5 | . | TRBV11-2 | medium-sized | TGTGCCAGCAGCTTTTTCTTCGCTCCGGCAGAGACCCAGTACTTC | CASSFFFAPAETQYF
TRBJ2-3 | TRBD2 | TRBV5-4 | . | TGTGCCAGCACACTAGCGGGGGACACAGATACGCAGTATTTT | CASTLAGDTDTQYF
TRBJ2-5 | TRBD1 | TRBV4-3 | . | TGCGCCAGCAGCCAAGAAGGGACAGGGGGCGGGCAAGAGACCCAGTACTTC | CASSQEGTGGGQETQYF
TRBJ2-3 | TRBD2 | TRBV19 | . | TGTGCCAGTAGCCCACTAGCGGTCTTCACAGATACGCAGTATTTT | CASSPLAVFTDTQYF
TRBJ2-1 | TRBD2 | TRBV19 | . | TGTGCCAGTACCTTTAGGGGCGGGGGGCCCTACAATGAGCAGTTCTTC | CASTFRGGGPYNEQFF
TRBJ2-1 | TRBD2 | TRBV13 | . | TGTGCCAGCAGCTTTTATCCCGCGGGAGAAAGCAATGAGCAGTTCTTC | CASSFYPAGESNEQFF
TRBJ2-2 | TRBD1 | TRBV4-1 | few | TGCGCCAGCAGCCCGGGACAGGGGAACGGGGAGCTGTTTTTT | CASSPGQGNGELFF
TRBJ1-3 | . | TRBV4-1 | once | TGCGCCAGCAGCCAAACCGGGACGCTCGGAAACACCATATATTTT | CASSQTGTLGNTIYF
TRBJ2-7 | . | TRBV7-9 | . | TGTGCCAGCAGCTTCGGCGGGACCCCTCCCTACGAGCAGTACTTC | CASSFGGTPPYEQYF
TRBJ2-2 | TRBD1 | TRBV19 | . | TGTGCCAGTAGGGGGATCGGGACAGGGGTAACCGGGGAGCTGTTTTTT | CASRGIGTGVTGELFF
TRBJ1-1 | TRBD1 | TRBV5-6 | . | TGTGCCAGCAGCTCTGGGACAGGGTTTGAAGCTTTCTTT | CASSSGTGFEAFF
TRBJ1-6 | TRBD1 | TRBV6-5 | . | TGTGCCAGCAGTTCCCAGGGGGCCAATTCACCCCTCCACTTT | CASSSQGANSPLHF
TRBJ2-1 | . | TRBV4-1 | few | TGCGCCAGCAGCCAAGATGGTAATGAGCAGTTCTTC | CASSQDGNEQFF
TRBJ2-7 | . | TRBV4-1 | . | TGCGCCAGCAGCCAAGATCTGGGTGACGAGCAGTACTTC | CASSQDLGDEQYF
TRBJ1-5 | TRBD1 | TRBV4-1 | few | TGCGCCAGCAGCCAAGAGGGACAGGGCAGCAATCAGCCCCAGCATTTT | CASSQEGQGSNQPQHF
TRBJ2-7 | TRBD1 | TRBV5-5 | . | TGTGCCAGCAGCTTGGTACAGGGGGTCCACGAGCAGTACTTC | CASSLVQGVHEQYF
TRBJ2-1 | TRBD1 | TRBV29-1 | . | TGCAGCGTTGAAGAGAGGGGGCTATACAATGAGCAGTTCTTC | CSVEERGLYNEQFF
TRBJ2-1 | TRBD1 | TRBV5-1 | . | TGCGCCAGCACACGGGACAGGGAAGATGAGCAGTTCTTC | CASTRDREDEQFF
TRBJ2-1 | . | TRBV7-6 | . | TGTGCCAGCAGCTTACGCCACCCACCCTCCTACAATGAGCAGTTCTTC | CASSLRHPPSYNEQFF
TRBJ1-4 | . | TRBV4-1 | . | TGCGCCAGCAGCCAATCTAGTCTCCCAGGGGAAGGAGAAAAACTGTTTTTT | CASSQSSLPGEGEKLFF
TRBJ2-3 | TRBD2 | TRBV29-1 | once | TGCAGCGTTGTCGGGACTAGCGGTTTTGATACGCAGTATTTT | CSVVGTSGFDTQYF
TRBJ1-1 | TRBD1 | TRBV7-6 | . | TGTGCCAGCAGCGCAGGGACAGACTTCTACACTGAAGCTTTCTTT | CASSAGTDFYTEAFF
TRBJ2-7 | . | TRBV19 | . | TGTGCCAGTAGTATCAGCTGGGGGTCCCACGAGCAGTACTTC | CASSISWGSHEQYF
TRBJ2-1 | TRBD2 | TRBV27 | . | TGTGCCAGCATCCAGACTAGCGGGGAGAACTATGAGCAGTTCTTC | CASIQTSGENYEQFF
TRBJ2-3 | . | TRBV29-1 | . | TGCAGCGTCGGCGGACCTAGCACAGATACGCAGTATTTT | CSVGGPSTDTQYF
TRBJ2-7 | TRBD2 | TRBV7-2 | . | TGTGCCAGCAGCTACGGACTAGCGGGAGACGGATCCTACGAGCAGTACTTC | CASSYGLAGDGSYEQYF
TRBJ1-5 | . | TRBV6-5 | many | TGTGCCAGCAGTTACAGGCAGGATGGCAATCAGCCCCAGCATTTT | CASSYRQDGNQPQHF
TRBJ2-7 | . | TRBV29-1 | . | TGCAGCGTGGGGTCCAGCCTCTACGAGCAGTACTTC | CSVGSSLYEQYF
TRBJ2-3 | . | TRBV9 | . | TGTGCCAGCAGCGTAGACGTTAGAGAAGGGCAGTATTTT | CASSVDVREGQYF
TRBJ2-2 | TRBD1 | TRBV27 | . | TGTGCCAGCAGCCTCACAGGGGGCCTAGGCACCGGGGAGCTGTTTTTT | CASSLTGGLGTGELFF
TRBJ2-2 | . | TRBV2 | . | TGTGCCAGCGCTCCGGGACCCCACACCGGGGAGCTGTTTTTT | CASAPGPHTGELFF
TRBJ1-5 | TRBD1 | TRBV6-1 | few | TGTGCCAGCAGTGAACCACAGGGGAACAATCAGCCCCAGCATTTT | CASSEPQGNNQPQHF
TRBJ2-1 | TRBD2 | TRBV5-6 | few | TGTGCCAGCAGCTTGGGAGGCGGGAGTTCGGGTGAGCAGTTCTTC | CASSLGGGSSGEQFF
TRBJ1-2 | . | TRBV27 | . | TGTGCCAGCAGTTTATCGCCACAGGGTAACTATGGCTACACCTTC | CASSLSPQGNYGYTF
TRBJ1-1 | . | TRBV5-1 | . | TGCGCCAGCAGCTTGGTTCAGGGGACGAACACTGAAGCTTTCTTT | CASSLVQGTNTEAFF
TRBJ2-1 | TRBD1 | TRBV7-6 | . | TGTGCCAGCAGCTTAGCGAGGGACAGGGGATACAATGAGCAGTTCTTC | CASSLARDRGYNEQFF
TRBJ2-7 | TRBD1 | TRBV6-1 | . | TGTGCCAGCAGTGAATGGACAGGGGCCTCCTACGAGCAGTACTTC | CASSEWTGASYEQYF
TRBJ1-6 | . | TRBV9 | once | TGTGCCAGCAGCGTAGACATAGGGGTTTCACCCCTCCACTTT | CASSVDIGVSPLHF
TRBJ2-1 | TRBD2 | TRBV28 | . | TGTGCCACTTTCGGGACTAGCGGAAGCTCCTACAATGAGCAGTTCTTC | CATFGTSGSSYNEQFF
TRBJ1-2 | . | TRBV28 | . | TGTGCCAGCAGTTTCTCTGCTAACTATGGCTACACCTTC | CASSFSANYGYTF
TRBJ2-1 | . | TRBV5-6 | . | TGTGCCAGCAGCTTGGTAGCGGAACCCTCCTACAATGAGCAGTTCTTC | CASSLVAEPSYNEQFF
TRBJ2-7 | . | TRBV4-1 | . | TGCGCCAGCAGCCAAGTTTCTAGAGAGCGCGAGCAGTACTTC | CASSQVSREREQYF
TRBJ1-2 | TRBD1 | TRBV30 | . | TGTGCCTGGAGTGGGTTGACAGGGGGCGATGGCTACACCTTC | CAWSGLTGGDGYTF
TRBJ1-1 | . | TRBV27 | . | TGTGCCAGCAGTTTGCGCGGGTGGGGCACTGAAGCTTTCTTT | CASSLRGWGTEAFF
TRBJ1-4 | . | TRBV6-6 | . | TGTGCCAGCAGTTTGGGTGAAAAACTGTTTTTT | CASSLGEKLFF
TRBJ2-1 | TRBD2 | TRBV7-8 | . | TGTGCCAGCAGCTTTAGCGGGGGGGAGTACAATGAGCAGTTCTTC | CASSFSGGEYNEQFF
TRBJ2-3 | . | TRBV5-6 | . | TGTGCCAGCAGCTTGGTTTTTCCGGGGGCCACAGATACGCAGTATTTT | CASSLVFPGATDTQYF
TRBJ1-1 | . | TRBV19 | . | TGTGCCAGTAGTACACTCAATAGGAACACTGAAGCTTTCTTT | CASSTLNRNTEAFF
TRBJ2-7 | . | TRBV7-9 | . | TGTGCCAGCAGCTTAGGACGGATCTACGAGCAGTACTTC | CASSLGRIYEQYF
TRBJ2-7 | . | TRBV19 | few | TGTGCCAGTAGTACGTTAGGGGACACTCCCTACGAGCAGTACTTC | CASSTLGDTPYEQYF
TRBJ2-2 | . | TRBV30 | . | TGTGCCCTCCGGGACCCCGGGGAGCTGTTTTTT | CALRDPGELFF
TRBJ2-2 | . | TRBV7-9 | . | TGTGCCAGCAGCTGGACGGAGTCTCCGAACACCGGGGAGCTGTTTTTT | CASSWTESPNTGELFF
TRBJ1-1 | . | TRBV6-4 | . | TGTGCCAGCAGTGAAGTACAGGGCACTGAAGCTTTCTTT | CASSEVQGTEAFF
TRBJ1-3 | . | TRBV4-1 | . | TGCGCCAGCAGCCAATCCGAAGGGTACAGGAGCTCTGGAAACACCATATATTTT | CASSQSEGYRSSGNTIYF
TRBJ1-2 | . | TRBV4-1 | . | TGCGCCAGCAGCCAGCCCGCGGGGGTGGGCTCCTTGGGCTACACCTTC | CASSQPAGVGSLGYTF
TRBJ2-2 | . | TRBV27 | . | TGTGCCAGCACCTCGGTTTTTGAGGGGGCGAACACCGGGGAGCTGTTTTTT | CASTSVFEGANTGELFF
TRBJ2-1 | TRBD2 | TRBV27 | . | TGTGCCAGCAGTAAGACTAGCTCACAGTATGAGCAGTTCTTC | CASSKTSSQYEQFF
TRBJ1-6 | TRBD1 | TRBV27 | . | TGTGCCAGCAGTAGGACAGGGAATAATTCACCCCTCCACTTT | CASSRTGNNSPLHF
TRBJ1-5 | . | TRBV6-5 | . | TGTGCCAGCAGTTCCCATAATCAGCCCCAGCATTTT | CASSSHNQPQHF